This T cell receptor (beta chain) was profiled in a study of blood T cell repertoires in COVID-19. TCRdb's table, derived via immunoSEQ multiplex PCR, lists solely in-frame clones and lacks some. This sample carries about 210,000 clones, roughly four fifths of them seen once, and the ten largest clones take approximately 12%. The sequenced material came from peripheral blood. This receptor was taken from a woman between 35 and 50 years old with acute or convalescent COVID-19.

As DNA, the CDR3 is TGTGCCGTCGCCCGGACTGCCCCCTACGAGCAGTACTTC. Its translation: CAVARTAPYEQYF. The chain couples TRBV10-3 to TRBJ2-7; a possible D gene is TRBD2 (5 bases). The V end lost 11 bases, the J end lost 2 bases, and 16 bases lay between the germline ends. The germline gives CDR1 ENHRY, CDR2 SYGVKD. CDR3 length: 13 residues.